Following are 16 T cell receptor beta chains from one sample sequenced in a study of blood T cell repertoires in COVID-19. Only in-frame clones appear in the TCRdb table, and some are missing; sequencing was by immunoSEQ multiplex PCR. The sample lists hundreds of thousands of clones, 89% occurring once. The sequenced material came from peripheral blood. Receptor source: a woman in her twenties or thirties with COVID-19, enrolled during active disease.

The chain has TRBV4-1 and TRBJ2-7; the D is unclear. Germline V gene sequence: CDR1 MGHRA, CDR2 YSYEKL. The CDR3 has 13 residues. V lost 5 bases to trimming and J lost 2 bases, with 10 bases between them. CDR3 in amino acids: CASSEGIAYEQYF. The CDR3 nucleotides are TGCGCCAGCAGCGAAGGTATAGCCTACGAGCAGTACTTC.

The chain has TRBV6-2 or TRBV6-3 and TRBJ1-4; TRBD1 might be the D (5 bases). The CDR3 covers 18 residues. The germline V gene encodes CDR1 MNHEY and CDR2 SVGEGT. V was pared by 2 bases and J by 2 bases, with 18 bases between. The CDR3 sequence is CASSYLIRQSRTNEKLFF. The CDR3, as DNA: TGTGCCAGCAGTTACCTCATCAGACAGAGCCGCACTAATGAAAAACTGTTTTTT.

The V gene is TRBV11-3, the J gene TRBJ1-2, with D maybe TRBD1 (5 bases). Germline assignment: CDR1 SGHNT and CDR2 YENEEA. The V end was cut by 1 base, the J end by 7 bases, with 19 bases between. The CDR3 consists of 16 residues. CDR3 sequence: CASSLGGAQAASGYTF. In nucleotides, the CDR3 is TGTGCCAGCAGCTTAGGAGGCGCACAGGCGGCAAGTGGCTACACCTTC. Full variable domain (remainder filled in from reference TRBV11-3 and TRBJ1-2): EAGVVQSPRYKIIEKKQPVAFWCNPISGHNTLYWYLQNLGQGPELLIRYENEEAVDDSQLPKDRFSAERLKGVDSTLKIQPAELGDSAVYLCASSLGGAQAASGYTFGSGTRLTVV.

This chain links TRBV9 with TRBJ2-5; 8 positions agree with TRBD2. The trim removed 4 bases at V and 5 bases at J, leaving 7 bases unmatched. CDR1 and CDR2 from the germline V gene are SGDLS and YYNGEE. The CDR3 length is 14 residues. The CDR3 DNA reads as TGTGCCAGCAGCCAGTCGGGAGGGGGGGAGACCCAGTACTTC. The encoded protein is CASSQSGGGETQYF.

This clone was seen once. The CDR3 DNA follows: TGCAGCGTTGCCCATGGGACAGGGGGGAATGAGCAGTTCTTC. It codes for CSVAHGTGGNEQFF. The chain carries TRBV29-1 and TRBJ2-1, with 11 bases identical to TRBD1. The CDR3 has 14 amino acids. Per the germline V gene, CDR1 is SQVTM and CDR2 is ANQGSEA. V dropped 4 bases and J dropped 7; count of bases not matched to a gene: 6.

The chain has TRBV21-1 and TRBJ2-3; the table's D gene call, TRBD2, was not cross checked with the DNA. TRBV21-1 is a pseudogene locus. The length of the CDR3 is 18 residues. CDR3 nucleotides: TGTGCCAGCAGCAAGGGACTCATAGCGGCCTTCCTCACAGATACGCAGTATTTT. It specifies CASSKGLIAAFLTDTQYF.

This clone turned up a few times. CDR3 DNA sequence: TGTGCCAGCAGCCAAGTCGGTTACTATAATTCACCCCTCCACTTT. Protein product: CASSQVGYYNSPLHF. The genes are TRBV3-1 (or the pseudogene TRBV3-2) and TRBJ1-6; the D is unclear. The germline V gene has CDR1 LGHDT and CDR2 YNNKEL (reference sequence). CDR3 length: 15 amino acids. V was clipped by 1 base and J by 3 bases, with 7 bases between them.

The count of this clone is one. The chain combines TRBV4-1 with TRBJ1-6, with 11 positions matching TRBD1. Germline V lookup: CDR1 MGHRA, CDR2 YSYEKL. The CDR3 has 15 residues. V gave up 3 bases and J gave up 7 bases; unmatched junction bases: 2. For the CDR3, the DNA is TGCGCCAGCAGCCAGGACAGGGGGCTGAATTCACCCCTCCACTTT. This encodes CASSQDRGLNSPLHF.

The chain joins TRBV5-1 to TRBJ1-4; the D gene is possibly TRBD1 (5 bases). This CDR3 is 13 amino acids long. Between the trimmed V and J ends, which lost 4 bases and 15 bases, there was a span of 19 bases. Germline loops: CDR1 SGHRS, CDR2 YFSETQ. The CDR3 is CASSQARVLEMFF. For the CDR3, the DNA is TGCGCCAGCAGCCAGGCCAGGGTATTAGAGATGTTTTTT.

Only one count was recorded for this clone. The CDR3 DNA reads as TGCGCCAGCAGTCCTTCGGCCTACGAGCAGTACTTC. Its translation is CASSPSAYEQYF. The rearrangement joins TRBV10-1 to TRBJ2-7; D gene ambiguous. V was trimmed by 5 bases and J by 2 bases, leaving 7 bases between them. CDR1 is WNHNN and CDR2 is SYGVQD in the germline V gene (reference sequence). The CDR3 loop spans 12 amino acids.

The rearrangement links TRBV6-2 or TRBV6-3 to TRBJ1-5, with 8 bases identical to TRBD1. This CDR3 comprises 17 residues. Losses at the gene ends were 0 bases for V and 2 bases for J; bases not matched to a gene: 6. Per germline, CDR1 MNHEY and CDR2 SVGEGT. In nucleotides, the CDR3 is TGTGCCAGCAGTTACTCCGGACAGGGAGGTGGCAATCAGCCCCAGCATTTT. It encodes CASSYSGQGGGNQPQHF.

This clone was detected only once. V and J are TRBV6-6 and TRBJ1-2, with D perhaps TRBD1 (6 bases). The CDR3 contains 14 residues. The germline V gene has CDR1 MNHNY and CDR2 SVGAGI (reference sequence). Deletions cut 2 bases from V and 1 base from J, with 8 bases between. The CDR3 is CASSYAGDNYGYTF. The CDR3 bases are TGTGCCAGCAGTTACGCAGGGGATAACTATGGCTACACCTTC.

The rearrangement joins TRBV28 to TRBJ1-2; 11 bases align to TRBD1. V dropped 3 bases and J dropped 0; count of bases not matched to a gene: 6. There are 17 residues in the CDR3. CDR1 and CDR2 (germline): MDHEN, SYDVKM. Here the CDR3 DNA reads TGTGCCAGCAGTTTCTGGGACAGGGGGTCGTCTAACTATGGCTACACCTTC. Amino acid sequence: CASSFWDRGSSNYGYTF.

The chain employs TRBV4-3 and TRBJ2-2, with TRBD1 matching over 7 bases. This CDR3 contains 18 residues. The germline V gene encodes CDR1 LGHNA and CDR2 YSLEER. V was clipped by 0 bases and J by 1 base; unmatched bases: 8. The CDR3 region is CASSQDMRGPENTGELFF. CDR3 bases: TGCGCCAGCAGCCAAGATATGAGGGGGCCGGAGAACACCGGGGAGCTGTTTTTT.

The chain employs TRBV19 and TRBJ1-1; TRBD1 matches at 9 bases. The ends lost 9 bases at V and 11 bases at J; junction bases unmatched: 7. CDR1 LNHDA and CDR2 SQIVND come from the germline V gene (reference sequence). This CDR3 contains 11 residues. CDR3 amino acids: CASTDRGGAFF. DNA for the CDR3: TGTGCCAGCACCGACAGGGGGGGGGCTTTCTTT.

The chain carries TRBV11-2 and TRBJ2-3; D perhaps matches TRBD2 (6 bases). The CDR3 has 14 amino acids. V was clipped by 1 base and J by 4 bases, with 9 bases between them. Germline CDR1 reads SGHAT; CDR2 reads FQNNGV. The CDR3 nucleotides are TGTGCCAGCAGCTTAGGCCGCGGGGCAGATACGCAGTATTTT. This encodes CASSLGRGADTQYF.